The 13 T cell receptor beta chains listed next were all sequenced from one sample in a study of long-term antiretroviral therapy in people with HIV. Run at survey level, the immunoSEQ assay was version v3.0. Only in-frame clones appear in the TCRdb table, and some are missing; sequencing was by immunoSEQ multiplex PCR. The data contain tens of thousands of clones, about 96% of them singletons. Material: unsorted PBMCs, obtained 6 to 6.5 years after starting antiretroviral therapy. These receptors all stem from a man under 40 with HIV.

Points on this clone: Its ends do not fully match the called genes, so a read error is possible. The chain recombines TRBV7-7 with TRBJ1-1; D is unclear. The CDR3 totals 13 residues. Germline V CDR1 and CDR2: SSHAT, FNYEAQ (reference sequence). The DNA of the CDR3 is TGTGCTAGCAGCTTAAGGATTAGCACTGAAGCTTTCTTT. Protein product: CASSLRISTEAFF.

The V and J genes are TRBV30 and TRBJ1-5, with 7 bases aligning to TRBD1. Germline CDR1 reads GTSNPN; CDR2 reads SVGIG (reference sequence). Trimming at V came to 3 bases and at J to 3 bases, leaving 2 bases not matched to a gene. CDR3 length equals 13 residues. The CDR3 coding sequence is TGTGCCTGGAGGGGACAGCACAATCAGCCCCAGCATTTT. The encoded protein is CAWRGQHNQPQHF. The full variable domain, with the rest looked up from reference TRBV30 and TRBJ1-5, is SQTIHQWPATLVQPVGSPLSLECTVEGTSNPNLYWYRQAAGRGLQLLFYSVGIGQISSEVPQNLSASRPQDRQFILSSKKLLLSDSGFYLCAWRGQHNQPQHFGDGTRLSIL.

V is TRBV5-1 and J is TRBJ2-5; D is possibly TRBD2 (5 bases). The CDR3 has 14 residues. From germline, CDR1 is SGHRS and CDR2 YFSETQ. V was cut by 0 bases and J by 5 bases, with 11 bases left in between. The CDR3 loop is CASSLALAGETQYF. The CDR3 DNA follows: TGCGCCAGCAGCTTGGCGCTAGCCGGGGAGACCCAGTACTTC.

The chain combines TRBV6-5 with TRBJ1-1, with 8 nucleotides matching TRBD1. Germline CDR1 MNHEY, CDR2 SVGAGI. J lost 5 bases, V lost 2 bases, and 4 bases had no gene match. The CDR3 covers 14 residues. The DNA of the CDR3 is TGTGCCAGCAGTTACGGGACAGGCGGGACTGAAGCTTTCTTT. Protein product: CASSYGTGGTEAFF.

Notes on this clone: This likely stems from a read error, as it lies one base from a far larger clone. The rearrangement uses TRBV4-2 and TRBJ1-1; no clear D. From germline, CDR1 is LGHNA and CDR2 YNFKEQ. This CDR3 has 15 amino acids. V gave up 1 base and J gave up 1 base, with 10 bases separating them. The CDR3 reads CASSQGGPSNTEAFF. Here the CDR3 DNA reads TGTGCCAGCAGCCAAGGAGGACCCTCGAACACTGAAGCTTTCTTT.

This rearrangement joins TRBV2 to TRBJ2-1, with D maybe TRBD2 (5 bases). The length of the CDR3 is 14 residues. Deletions cut 7 bases from V and 8 bases from J, with 18 bases between. Per germline, CDR1 SNHLY and CDR2 FYNNEI. The DNA for the CDR3 is TGTGCCAGCATCCAGTCGTCCTCCGGGGATGAGCAGTTCTTC. Amino acids: CASIQSSSGDEQFF.

The gene calls are TRBV6-1 and TRBJ2-2; D ambiguous. CDR1 MNHNS and CDR2 SASEGT come from the germline V gene. The CDR3 totals 13 residues. The ends were cut back, 5 bases at V and 6 bases at J, with 10 bases in the middle. The DNA of the CDR3 is TGTGCCAGCAGTTCTTCCTACCCCGGGGAGCTGTTTTTT. Translated: CASSSSYPGELFF.

This clone was found once. The chain uses TRBV29-1 and TRBJ1-1; D remains ambiguous. CDR1 and CDR2 from the germline V gene are SQVTM and ANQGSEA. CDR3 length: 13 amino acids. V gave up 6 bases and J gave up 0 bases, with 11 bases separating them. The DNA for the CDR3 is TGCAGCGTCGAGCGGGTGATGAACACTGAAGCTTTCTTT. It specifies CSVERVMNTEAFF.

This chain uses TRBV11-2 with TRBJ2-3, with TRBD2 identical over 12 bases. The CDR3 is made up of 17 amino acids. V shed 6 bases and J 2 bases; nucleotides not matched to a gene: 9. The germline V gene has CDR1 SGHAT and CDR2 FQNNGV. The CDR3 loop reads CASRASGGAVFTDTQYF. DNA of the CDR3: TGTGCCAGCAGGGCTAGCGGGGGGGCCGTTTTCACAGATACGCAGTATTTT.

The DNA for the CDR3 is TGTGCCAGCAGTTACTCGACAGCCAGCTCCTACGAGCAGTACTTC. It yields the protein CASSYSTASSYEQYF. The chain has TRBV6-5 and TRBJ2-7; perhaps TRBD1 as D (5 bases). The V gene lost 0 bases and the J gene lost 0 bases, with 9 bases spanning the gap. This CDR3 spans 15 amino acids. Germline V lookup: CDR1 MNHEY, CDR2 SVGAGI.

The chain has TRBV5-1 and TRBJ1-2, with 7 positions matching TRBD1. Germline loops: CDR1 SGHRS, CDR2 YFSETQ. V was clipped by 1 base and J by 4 bases; unmatched bases: 4. This CDR3 region has 14 residues. CDR3 coding DNA: TGCGCCAGCAGCTTGAGACAGGGAGGCTATGGCTACACCTTC. Its translation: CASSLRQGGYGYTF.

This clone was counted between two and nine times. This sequence joins TRBV6-1 and TRBJ2-7; 7 bases map to TRBD1. Losses at the gene ends were 1 base for V and 0 bases for J; bases not matched to a gene: 0. Germline V gene lookup returns CDR1 MNHNS and CDR2 SASEGT. The CDR3 covers 14 residues. The CDR3 DNA sequence: TGTGCCAGCAGTGAAGGGGACAGCTCCTACGAGCAGTACTTC. This translates into CASSEGDSSYEQYF.

The J gene is TRBJ1-2, the V gene TRBV5-1, with D tentatively TRBD1 (5 bases). This CDR3 is 14 amino acids long. Trimming took off 3 bases at V and 2 bases at J, with 11 bases between the two ends. The germline V gene has CDR1 SGHRS and CDR2 YFSETQ. The CDR3 loop is CASSSPGRNYGYTF. For the CDR3, the DNA is TGCGCCAGCAGCTCACCGGGACGGAACTATGGCTACACCTTC.